These 5 T cell receptor beta chains share one sample of origin, sequenced in a study of control samples from healthy donors and cancer patients. The method was immunoSEQ multiplex PCR; TCRdb's version includes in-frame clones alone and lacks a portion of them. The data show more than 10,000 clones, around 94% seen once. The specimen sequenced was PBMCs. These receptors were obtained from a man older than 75 with lung cancer.

This clone was recorded only once. CDR3 sequence reads: CASSLGIQETQYF. DNA for the CDR3: TGTGCCAGCAGCTTGGGAATCCAAGAGACCCAGTACTTC. This chain uses TRBV7-6 with TRBJ2-5; no firm D call. Trimming removed 3 bases at V and 1 base at J, with 6 bases between. Germline V gene lookup returns CDR1 SGHVS and CDR2 FNYEAQ. The CDR3 consists of 13 residues.

The chain links TRBV5-8 to TRBJ2-2; D call uncertain. The CDR3 sequence is 13 residues long. Per germline, CDR1 SGHTS and CDR2 YDEGEE. The V end lost 1 base, the J end lost 6 bases, and 7 bases lay between the germline ends. CDR3 in DNA: TGTGCCAGCAGCTTGTCCCGGGCCGGGGAGCTGTTTTTT. Translating gives CASSLSRAGELFF.

This rearrangement joins TRBV5-6 to TRBJ1-4; weak D call: TRBD1 (6 bases). The germline V gene encodes CDR1 SGHDT and CDR2 YYEEEE. Trimming left V 4 bases short and J 0 bases short, with 10 bases between. The CDR3 is 15 amino acids. DNA for the CDR3: TGTGCCAGCAGCAGGACAGAGCCAACTAATGAAAAACTGTTTTTT. This gives the protein CASSRTEPTNEKLFF.

The sample holds one count of this clone. This rearrangement joins TRBV14 to TRBJ1-5, with a tentative D call TRBD1 (5 bases). Looked up from germline, CDR1 is SGHDN and CDR2 is FVKESK. CDR3 length: 15 amino acids. V lost 0 bases, J lost 4 bases, and 10 bases lay in between. The CDR3 bases are TGTGCCAGCAGCCAAGATGGGGACGGGAATCAGCCCCAGCATTTT. Residues: CASSQDGDGNQPQHF.

The gene calls are TRBV7-9 and TRBJ1-2; weak D call: TRBD1 (5 bases). V lost 1 base and J 3 bases, leaving 12 bases between the germline ends. This CDR3 is built from 15 residues. Germline values: CDR1 SEHNR, CDR2 FQNEAQ (reference sequence). The CDR3 region is CASSLGWGEDYGYTF. The CDR3 nucleotides are TGTGCCAGCAGCTTAGGTTGGGGGGAAGACTATGGCTACACCTTC. Drawing the rest from reference TRBV7-9 and TRBJ1-2, the complete variable domain is DTGVSQNPRHKITKRGQNVTFRCDPISEHNRLYWYRQTLGQGPEFLTYFQNEAQLEKSRLLSDRFSAERPKGSFSTLEIQRTEQGDSAMYLCASSLGWGEDYGYTFGSGTRLTVV.